This is a list of T cell receptor beta chains from one sample in a study of metastatic and nonmetastatic thyroid tumors. TCRdb re-called the PCR reads via MiXCR. The sample shows tens of thousands of clones, about a sixth of them seen only once. Specimen: blood. All receptors derive from a female donor with papillary thyroid cancer or a benign thyroid nodule (not recorded which). Some clones in this sample may be carry-over from other donors' samples. Each CDR3 is given with its conserved first and last residue. Fields, in order: J gene, V gene, clone size, D gene, CDR3 DNA, CDR3 protein. The D gene is left open where the match is weak. Only some rows state a clone size, as once, few, many or a class for expanded clones.

j_gene: TRBJ2-7
v_gene: TRBV6-1
abundance: medium-sized
d_gene: .
CDR3nt: TGTGCCAGCAGAACCAAGGACGAGCAGTACTTC
CDR3aa: CASRTKDEQYF

j_gene: TRBJ2-3
v_gene: TRBV27
abundance: many
d_gene: TRBD2
CDR3nt: TGTGCCAGCAGTTTGCGGGGGTTTGGATCCACAGATACGCAGTATTTT
CDR3aa: CASSLRGFGSTDTQYF

j_gene: TRBJ2-5
v_gene: TRBV20-1
abundance: many
d_gene: .
CDR3nt: TGCAGTGCTAGGGCGGGACTTCAAGAGACCCAGTACTTC
CDR3aa: CSARAGLQETQYF

j_gene: TRBJ1-2
v_gene: TRBV2
abundance: many
d_gene: .
CDR3nt: TGTGCCAGCTTTATAGAAGGCGGCTACACCTTC
CDR3aa: CASFIEGGYTF

j_gene: TRBJ2-1
v_gene: TRBV7-6
abundance: .
d_gene: .
CDR3nt: TGTGCCAGCAGCAAAAGCGGTCCCTACAATGAGCAGTTCTTC
CDR3aa: CASSKSGPYNEQFF

j_gene: TRBJ2-2
v_gene: TRBV5-1
abundance: .
d_gene: .
CDR3nt: TGCGCCAGCAGCCATGGGACGAGCGGGGAGCTGTTTTTT
CDR3aa: CASSHGTSGELFF

j_gene: TRBJ1-3
v_gene: TRBV4-1
abundance: many
d_gene: TRBD1
CDR3nt: TGCGCCAGCAGCCAACAAACAGGGGGTTCGGGAAACACCATATATTTT
CDR3aa: CASSQQTGGSGNTIYF

j_gene: TRBJ1-2
v_gene: TRBV20-1
abundance: .
d_gene: .
CDR3nt: TGCAGTGCTAGAGATCGCCGGGGGGGCGACTATGGCTACACCTTC
CDR3aa: CSARDRRGGDYGYTF

j_gene: TRBJ1-2
v_gene: TRBV3-1
abundance: many
d_gene: .
CDR3nt: TGTGCCAGCAGCCGACGGAATTTGGAAGGGGTCTATGGCTACACCTTC
CDR3aa: CASSRRNLEGVYGYTF

j_gene: TRBJ2-1
v_gene: TRBV3-1
abundance: .
d_gene: .
CDR3nt: TGTGCCAGCAGCGACGTTGTTGAGCAGTTCTTC
CDR3aa: CASSDVVEQFF

j_gene: TRBJ2-1
v_gene: TRBV6-5
abundance: many
d_gene: .
CDR3nt: TGTGCCAGCAGTTACTCGGTCGGGGTTGAGGAGCAGTTCTTC
CDR3aa: CASSYSVGVEEQFF

j_gene: TRBJ1-4
v_gene: TRBV7-9
abundance: many
d_gene: TRBD1
CDR3nt: TGTGCCAGCAGCGCCCACAGGGGTCTCAAAGAAAAACTGTTTTTT
CDR3aa: CASSAHRGLKEKLFF

j_gene: TRBJ2-1
v_gene: TRBV5-1
abundance: many
d_gene: TRBD2
CDR3nt: TGCGCCAGCAGCCCCGAGCGGGAGGCAAACAATGAGCAGTTCTTC
CDR3aa: CASSPEREANNEQFF

j_gene: TRBJ1-3
v_gene: TRBV20-1
abundance: many
d_gene: .
CDR3nt: TGCAGTGCCCTCCCCGGGGCAGCTGGAAACACCATATATTTT
CDR3aa: CSALPGAAGNTIYF

j_gene: TRBJ2-2
v_gene: TRBV9
abundance: many
d_gene: .
CDR3nt: TGTGCCAGCAGCGTACAACTAGAAACCGGGGAGCTGTTTTTT
CDR3aa: CASSVQLETGELFF

j_gene: TRBJ2-7
v_gene: TRBV13
abundance: many
d_gene: .
CDR3nt: TGTGCCAGCAGCTTATTCACAGGGACGGGCGAGCAGTACTTC
CDR3aa: CASSLFTGTGEQYF

j_gene: TRBJ1-2
v_gene: TRBV6-2/TRBV6-3
abundance: many
d_gene: .
CDR3nt: TGTGCCAGCAGTTACCGCAGGGAAGGCTACACCTTC
CDR3aa: CASSYRREGYTF

j_gene: TRBJ2-3
v_gene: TRBV7-6
abundance: many
d_gene: .
CDR3nt: TGTGCCAGCAGCTTATCGTCGGGTGCCACAGATACGCAGTATTTT
CDR3aa: CASSLSSGATDTQYF

j_gene: TRBJ1-3
v_gene: TRBV30
abundance: once
d_gene: TRBD1
CDR3nt: TGTGCCTGGACCCGACAGGGCCTCGATAGCCACACCATATATTTT
CDR3aa: CAWTRQGLDSHTIYF

j_gene: TRBJ2-5
v_gene: TRBV4-1
abundance: many
d_gene: TRBD2
CDR3nt: TGCGCCAGCAGCCCGGGGGGAGAGACCCAGTACTTC
CDR3aa: CASSPGGETQYF

j_gene: TRBJ1-2
v_gene: TRBV4-1
abundance: many
d_gene: .
CDR3nt: TGCGCCAGCAGCCAAGATCTACGTAGCTACACCTTC
CDR3aa: CASSQDLRSYTF

j_gene: TRBJ2-7
v_gene: TRBV6-4
abundance: .
d_gene: .
CDR3nt: TGTGCCAGCAGTGACTCTGGGGGGAGCTCCTACGAGCAGTACTTC
CDR3aa: CASSDSGGSSYEQYF

j_gene: TRBJ2-1
v_gene: TRBV28
abundance: many
d_gene: TRBD1
CDR3nt: TGTGCCAGCAGCCAGCCCCTCGACAGGGCGACGAACGAGCAGTTCTTC
CDR3aa: CASSQPLDRATNEQFF

j_gene: TRBJ1-1
v_gene: TRBV27
abundance: many
d_gene: .
CDR3nt: TGTGCCAGCAGTTTATCAGGGGGTAACACTGAAGCTTTCTTT
CDR3aa: CASSLSGGNTEAFF

j_gene: TRBJ2-2
v_gene: TRBV6-4
abundance: many
d_gene: TRBD2
CDR3nt: TGTGCCAGCAGTGAGCGGGAGGAGGCCGGGGAGCTGTTTTTT
CDR3aa: CASSEREEAGELFF

j_gene: TRBJ2-5
v_gene: TRBV27
abundance: many
d_gene: .
CDR3nt: TGTGCCAGCAGGAGGGGACGGTTGGAGACCCAGTACTTC
CDR3aa: CASRRGRLETQYF

j_gene: TRBJ2-2
v_gene: TRBV15
abundance: many
d_gene: .
CDR3nt: TGTGCCACCAGCAGAGAAGGGGCGGGTTCCGGGGAGCTGTTTTTT
CDR3aa: CATSREGAGSGELFF

j_gene: TRBJ2-5
v_gene: TRBV12-3/TRBV12-4
abundance: many
d_gene: TRBD2
CDR3nt: TGTGCCAGCAGCCAGGGACTAGCGGGAGGAGAGACCCAGTACTTC
CDR3aa: CASSQGLAGGETQYF

j_gene: TRBJ2-2
v_gene: TRBV3-1
abundance: many
d_gene: .
CDR3nt: TGTGCCAGCAGCCAATTTTTAACCGGGGAGCTGTTTTTT
CDR3aa: CASSQFLTGELFF